The rows below give T cell receptor beta chains drawn from one sample of a study of blood T cell repertoires in COVID-19. Profiled with immunoSEQ multiplex PCR; TCRdb holds only in-frame clones, not every one. The profile shows 130,000 or so clones, around 89% of them singletons. The sample comprised peripheral blood. These receptors were collected from a man aged 50 to 59 with active or convalescent COVID-19. CDR3s include the opening cysteine and the closing phenylalanine or tryptophan. Each record gives: D gene, V gene, clone size, J gene, CDR3 DNA, CDR3 protein. A D gene is named only where the DNA matches it firmly. Clone size is given for some rows only: seen once, a few or many times, or a class if the clone is expanded.

>TRBD1|TRBV28|-|TRBJ1-1
TGTGCCAGCAGTTTTCGACAGGGCGTCACTGAAGCTTTCTTT
CASSFRQGVTEAFF
>-|TRBV6-5|-|TRBJ2-7
TGTGCCAGCAGTGACTCGACAGTCTACGAGCAGTACTTC
CASSDSTVYEQYF
>-|TRBV12-3/TRBV12-4|once|TRBJ1-1
TGTGCCAGCGAGACCACAGGGAACACTGAAGCTTTCTTT
CASETTGNTEAFF
>-|TRBV19|-|TRBJ1-1
TGTGCCAGTAGTATATCCGGGGGTATGAACACTGAAGCTTTCTTT
CASSISGGMNTEAFF
>TRBD1|TRBV19|-|TRBJ2-1
TGTGCCAGTAGCCTTGGACAGGGGGGGATCTCCTACAATGAGCAGTTCTTC
CASSLGQGGISYNEQFF
>TRBD2|TRBV6-6|-|TRBJ2-7
TGTGCCAGCAGTCCTAGCGGGGGTCCTTCCTACGAGCAGTACTTC
CASSPSGGPSYEQYF
>TRBD2|TRBV19|-|TRBJ2-2
TGTGCCAGTAGTAGACTAGCGGGGGGTAACACCGGGGAGCTGTTTTTT
CASSRLAGGNTGELFF
>-|TRBV20-1|-|TRBJ2-7
TGCAGTGCTAGGGTAGTCCACGAGCAGTACTTC
CSARVVHEQYF
>TRBD1|TRBV19|-|TRBJ1-2
TGTGCCAGTAGTAACCACGGACAGGGGAACTATGGCTACACCTTC
CASSNHGQGNYGYTF
>-|TRBV5-1|-|TRBJ2-3
TGCGCCAGCAGCTTGGACCGGCGGGGCACAGATACGCAGTATTTT
CASSLDRRGTDTQYF
>TRBD1|TRBV19|-|TRBJ2-7
TGTGCCAGTAGTATCGGGACAGGGGTCTACGAGCAGTACTTC
CASSIGTGVYEQYF
>-|TRBV11-2|-|TRBJ1-1
TGTGCCAGCAGCTTCCGGAACACTGAAGCTTTCTTT
CASSFRNTEAFF
>-|TRBV19|-|TRBJ1-3
TGTGCCAGTAGTATAGGACTGCACTCTGGAAACACCATATATTTT
CASSIGLHSGNTIYF
>-|TRBV9|once|TRBJ2-2
TGTGCCAGCAGCGTAGGTTCTAGAAAGTCTGGGGAGCTGTTTTTT
CASSVGSRKSGELFF
>-|TRBV7-2|-|TRBJ1-6
TGTGCCAGCAGCTTGTCGCAGGGCAATTCACCCCTCCACTTT
CASSLSQGNSPLHF
>-|TRBV30|-|TRBJ1-2
TGTGCCTGGAGTGAGACAGTTCGATCTGGCTACACCTTC
CAWSETVRSGYTF
>-|TRBV4-1|-|TRBJ1-2
TGCGCCAGCAGCCAAGGAGGCCCCCGGTCGGCCGTCCACTCCGGCTACACCTTC
CASSQGGPRSAVHSGYTF
>TRBD2|TRBV5-1|once|TRBJ2-3
TGCGCCAGCAGCTTGGAAGGGGACTACAGTCAAAGCACAGATACGCAGTATTTT
CASSLEGDYSQSTDTQYF
>TRBD1|TRBV5-1|-|TRBJ1-1
TGCGCCAGCAGCTGGGATCCGGGACAGGGAAGGACTGAAGCTTTCTTT
CASSWDPGQGRTEAFF
>TRBD1|TRBV11-2|-|TRBJ1-3
TGTGCCAGCAGCTTCCGCTCTCTGAGGACAGGGAACGGAAACACCATATATTTT
CASSFRSLRTGNGNTIYF
>-|TRBV11-2|once|TRBJ2-4
TGTGCCAGCAGCTTAGGGGCTTCACTGGGAAACATTCAGTACTTC
CASSLGASLGNIQYF
>-|TRBV5-1|-|TRBJ2-3
TGCGCCAGCAGCTTGGCCCTTAGCTCAGATACGCAGTATTTT
CASSLALSSDTQYF
>-|TRBV11-2|once|TRBJ2-7
TGTGCCAGCAGCATCGGACAGAGCTACGAGCAGTACTTC
CASSIGQSYEQYF
>-|TRBV5-1|-|TRBJ1-2
TGCGCCAGCAGCTTATCAGGGGAAGTCTATGGCTACACCTTC
CASSLSGEVYGYTF
>-|TRBV10-1|-|TRBJ2-2
TGCGCCAGCAGTCTCAGGGTAAACACCGGGGAGCTGTTTTTT
CASSLRVNTGELFF
>TRBD1|TRBV5-1|-|TRBJ2-5
TGCGCCAGCAGCGCGGAGGGACAGGGGGTCGAGACCCAGTACTTC
CASSAEGQGVETQYF
>TRBD2|TRBV5-6|-|TRBJ2-7
TGTGCCAGCAGCTTACTAGCGGGAGCCTACGAGCAGTACTTC
CASSLLAGAYEQYF
>TRBD2|TRBV3-1/TRBV3-2|-|TRBJ2-7
TGTGCCAGCAGCCAGAGCGGGAGGGGATCCTACGAGCAGTACTTC
CASSQSGRGSYEQYF
>-|TRBV5-1|-|TRBJ2-5
TGCGCCAGCAGCCGCGTTGTAGGGGACCAAGAGACCCAGTACTTC
CASSRVVGDQETQYF
>TRBD1|TRBV7-2|-|TRBJ2-7
TGTGCCAGCAGCTTAAGACAGGGGCCCTACGAGCAGTACTTC
CASSLRQGPYEQYF
>TRBD1|TRBV19|once|TRBJ1-2
TGTGCCAGTAGTATAGGGGACAGGGCTCGTGGCTACACCTTC
CASSIGDRARGYTF
>-|TRBV6-5|once|TRBJ2-1
TGTGCCAGCAGTTACACCGCAGGGTCCTCGCAGTTCTTC
CASSYTAGSSQFF
>-|TRBV5-8|-|TRBJ1-6
TGTGCCAGCAGCTTGGGCAGGCTGCGAATCTCCTATAATTCACCCCTCCACTTT
CASSLGRLRISYNSPLHF
>TRBD1|TRBV7-9|once|TRBJ2-1
TGTGCCAGCAGCTCGAACCAGGGGGCAGATGAGCAGTTCTTC
CASSSNQGADEQFF
>TRBD1|TRBV25-1|-|TRBJ2-3
TGTGCCAGCAGTGAAGTAGGACAGGGTACAGATACGCAGTATTTT
CASSEVGQGTDTQYF
>-|TRBV19|-|TRBJ1-2
TGTGCCAGCGACAGCCAGGAGAACACCTATGGCTACACCTTC
CASDSQENTYGYTF
>-|TRBV15|-|TRBJ1-4
TGTGCCACCAGCGGGGGGGGCCACAGGGAAAAACTGTTTTTT
CATSGGGHREKLFF
>TRBD2|TRBV29-1|-|TRBJ2-1
TGCAGCGTTGATCTCCCGTCGGGAGGTACCAATGAGCAGTTCTTC
CSVDLPSGGTNEQFF
>-|TRBV19|-|TRBJ1-2
TGTGCCAGTAGTATGCGAAGGCAGGGGCGTGGAATCTATGGCTACACCTTC
CASSMRRQGRGIYGYTF
>TRBD1|TRBV19|-|TRBJ1-5
TGTGCCAGTAGCCCGGGACAGGGGGCTCCTAGCAATCAGCCCCAGCATTTT
CASSPGQGAPSNQPQHF